This T cell receptor (beta chain) was observed in a study of blood T cell repertoires in COVID-19. Study-level background: Acute-phase and convalescent COVID-19 samples originated in the United States, Italy and Spain. T cells, B-cell-depleted T cells, or PBMCs supplied cDNA or gDNA.

Original methodology: Amplification with reference gene primers provided the estimates of nucleated cell counts. Profiling relied on immunoSEQ multiplex PCR, and the TCRdb table lists in-frame clones only, not all of them. V, J and clone size reflect that table, while D and trimming were determined from the DNA. The sample lists fewer than 500,000 clones, about nine tenths seen once, with about 1.5% in the top ten. The CDR3 contains 13 residues. Deletions cut 5 bases from V and 2 bases from J, with 9 bases between. The V gene's germline CDR1 is KGHSH and CDR2 LQKENI. The chain recombines TRBV18 with TRBJ1-2; unclear D gene. The TCR sequence derives from a young woman with active or convalescent COVID-19. The sequenced sample was peripheral blood. CDR3 sequence: CASSEDKNYGYTF. In DNA form, the CDR3 reads TGTGCCAGCTCAGAAGACAAGAACTATGGCTACACCTTC.